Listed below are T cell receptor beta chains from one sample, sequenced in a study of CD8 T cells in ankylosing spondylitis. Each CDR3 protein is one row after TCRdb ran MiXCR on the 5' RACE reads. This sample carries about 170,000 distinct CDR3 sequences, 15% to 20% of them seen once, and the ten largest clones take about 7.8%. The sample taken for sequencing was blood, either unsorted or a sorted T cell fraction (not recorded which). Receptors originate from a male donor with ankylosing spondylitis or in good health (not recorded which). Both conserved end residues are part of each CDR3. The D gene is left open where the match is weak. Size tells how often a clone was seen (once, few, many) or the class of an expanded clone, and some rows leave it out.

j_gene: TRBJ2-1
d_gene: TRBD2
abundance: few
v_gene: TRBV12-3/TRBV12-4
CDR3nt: TGTGCCAGCAGACTAGCGGAGTACAATGAGCAGTTCTTC
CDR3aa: CASRLAEYNEQFF

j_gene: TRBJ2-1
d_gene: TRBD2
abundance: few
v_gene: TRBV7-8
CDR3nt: TGTGCCAGCAGCAACGCCCGGACTAGCGGGATTAGGGATGAGCAGTTCTTC
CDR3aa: CASSNARTSGIRDEQFF

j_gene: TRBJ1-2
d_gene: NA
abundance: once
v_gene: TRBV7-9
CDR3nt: TGTGCCAGCAGTTCCTTCTCAGGACTGTTGAACTATGGCTACACCTTC
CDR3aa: CASSSFSGLLNYGYTF

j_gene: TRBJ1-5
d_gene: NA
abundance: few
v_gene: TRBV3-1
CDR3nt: TGTGCCAGCAGCCCCTCAAGTGGAGGCAATCAGCCCCAGCATTTT
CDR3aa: CASSPSSGGNQPQHF

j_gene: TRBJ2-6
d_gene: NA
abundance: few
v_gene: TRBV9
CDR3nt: TGTGCCAGCAGCGGCCCACAGTATACTGGGGCCAACGTCCTGACTTTC
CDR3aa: CASSGPQYTGANVLTF

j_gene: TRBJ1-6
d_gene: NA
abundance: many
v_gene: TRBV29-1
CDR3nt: TGCAGCGTTGCGGCGGGGATTGAATCACCCCTCCACTTT
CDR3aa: CSVAAGIESPLHF

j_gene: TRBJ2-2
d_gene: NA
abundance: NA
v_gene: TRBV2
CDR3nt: TGTGCCAGCGTTGCAACAGGAAACACCGGGGAGCTGTTTTTT
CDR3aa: CASVATGNTGELFF

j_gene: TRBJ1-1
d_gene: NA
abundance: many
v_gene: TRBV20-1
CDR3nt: TGCAGTGCTAGAGGAGGCATAAACACTGAAGCTTTCTTT
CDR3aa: CSARGGINTEAFF

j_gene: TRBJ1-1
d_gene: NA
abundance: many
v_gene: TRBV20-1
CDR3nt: TGCAGTGCCTCGATCAGGAACACTGAAGCTTTCTTT
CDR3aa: CSASIRNTEAFF

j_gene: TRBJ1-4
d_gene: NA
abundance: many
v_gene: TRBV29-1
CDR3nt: TGCAGCGTTGAAGCTACAGGTTATGAAAAACTGTTTTTT
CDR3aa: CSVEATGYEKLFF

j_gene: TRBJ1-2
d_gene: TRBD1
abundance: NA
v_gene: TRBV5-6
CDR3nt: TGTGCCAGCAGCTTGGTCTTCTCCAGGGGGCGTCTCTATGGCTACACCTTC
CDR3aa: CASSLVFSRGRLYGYTF

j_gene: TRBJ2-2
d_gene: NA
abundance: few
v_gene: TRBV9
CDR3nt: TGTGCCAGCAGCGCTGAGGCGAACACCGGGGAGCTGTTTTTT
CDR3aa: CASSAEANTGELFF

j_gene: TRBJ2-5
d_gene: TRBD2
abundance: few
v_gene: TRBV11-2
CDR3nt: TGTGCCAGCAGCTTAGATCCGGAGCGGGGAGAGACCCAGTACTTC
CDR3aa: CASSLDPERGETQYF

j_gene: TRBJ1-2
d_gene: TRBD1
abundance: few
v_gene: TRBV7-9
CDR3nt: TGTGCCAGCAGCTTACCAGGGGGAAGTGGCTATGGCTACACCTTC
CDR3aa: CASSLPGGSGYGYTF

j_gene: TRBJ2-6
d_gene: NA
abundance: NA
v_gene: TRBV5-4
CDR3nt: TGTGCCAGCAGCCCCAGATTAGAGGCCAACGTCCTGACTTTC
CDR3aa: CASSPRLEANVLTF

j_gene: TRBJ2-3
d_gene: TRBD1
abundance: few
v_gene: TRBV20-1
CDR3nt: TGCAGTGCTAGAGATTCCGGGACAGACACAGATACGCAGTATTTT
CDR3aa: CSARDSGTDTDTQYF

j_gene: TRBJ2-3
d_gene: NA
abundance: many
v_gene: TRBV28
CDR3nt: TGTGCCAGCAGAGGAGGGACAGCTTACACAGATACGCAGTATTTT
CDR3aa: CASRGGTAYTDTQYF

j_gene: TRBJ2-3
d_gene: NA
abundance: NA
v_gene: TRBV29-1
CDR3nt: TGCAGCGTTGAAGATCGCACCAGCAGGGGAGCCACAGATACGCAGTATTTT
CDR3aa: CSVEDRTSRGATDTQYF

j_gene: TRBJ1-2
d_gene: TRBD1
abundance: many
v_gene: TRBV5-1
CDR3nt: TGCGCCAGCAGCTTGGGGGGACAGGCGGGCTATGGCTACACCTTC
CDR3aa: CASSLGGQAGYGYTF

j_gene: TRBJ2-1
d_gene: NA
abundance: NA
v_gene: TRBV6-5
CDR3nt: TGTGCCAGCAGTTTAAAGGGTAACAATGAGCAGTTCTTC
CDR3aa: CASSLKGNNEQFF

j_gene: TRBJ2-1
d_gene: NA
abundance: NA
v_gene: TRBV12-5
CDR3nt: TGTGCTAGTCGGGCGCACGGTGAGCAGTTCTTC
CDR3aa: CASRAHGEQFF

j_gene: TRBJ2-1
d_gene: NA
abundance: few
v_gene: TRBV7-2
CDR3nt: TGTGCCAGCAGCTTAAGAAGGGTGGGCAATGAGCAGTTCTTC
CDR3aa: CASSLRRVGNEQFF

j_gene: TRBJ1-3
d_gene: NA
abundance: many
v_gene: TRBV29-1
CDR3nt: TGCAGCGTAGTCATTTCCCTCGGAAACACCATATATTTT
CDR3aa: CSVVISLGNTIYF

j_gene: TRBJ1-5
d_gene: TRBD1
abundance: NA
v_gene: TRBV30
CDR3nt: TGTGCCTGGGGGGACAGGTACAATCAGCCCCAGCATTTT
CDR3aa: CAWGDRYNQPQHF

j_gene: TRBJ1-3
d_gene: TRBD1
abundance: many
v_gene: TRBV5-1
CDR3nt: TGCGCCAGCAGTCAGGGGGCATCTGGAAACACCATATATTTT
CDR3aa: CASSQGASGNTIYF

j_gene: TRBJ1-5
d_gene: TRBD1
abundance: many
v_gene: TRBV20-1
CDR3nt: TGCAGTGCCCTGAAGGGACAGGCCGATCAGCCCCAGCATTTT
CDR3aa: CSALKGQADQPQHF

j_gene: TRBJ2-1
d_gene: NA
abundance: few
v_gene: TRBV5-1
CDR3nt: TGCGCCAGCAGCATTACTAGTGTTGATGAGCAGTTCTTC
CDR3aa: CASSITSVDEQFF

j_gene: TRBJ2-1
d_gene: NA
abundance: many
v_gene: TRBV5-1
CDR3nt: TGCGCCAGCACGGTCGAAGGTAGGGGATCCTACAATGAGCAGTTCTTC
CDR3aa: CASTVEGRGSYNEQFF

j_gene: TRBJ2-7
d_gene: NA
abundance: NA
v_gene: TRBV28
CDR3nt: TGTGCCAGCACCCCGGGGCCGAGGGACTACGAGCAGTACTTC
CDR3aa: CASTPGPRDYEQYF

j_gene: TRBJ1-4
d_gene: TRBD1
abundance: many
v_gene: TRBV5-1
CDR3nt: TGCGCCAGCAGCAGGGACAGGCTCAATGAAAAACTGTTTTTT
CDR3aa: CASSRDRLNEKLFF

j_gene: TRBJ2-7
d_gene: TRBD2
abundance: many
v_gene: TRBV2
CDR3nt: TGTGCCAGCAGTGACGGAAGCGGGACCCACGAGCAGTACTTC
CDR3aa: CASSDGSGTHEQYF

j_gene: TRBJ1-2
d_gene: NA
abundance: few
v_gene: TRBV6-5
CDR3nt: TGTGCCAGCAGTTACCGGCCCGACGATCTATATGGCTACACCTTC
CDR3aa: CASSYRPDDLYGYTF

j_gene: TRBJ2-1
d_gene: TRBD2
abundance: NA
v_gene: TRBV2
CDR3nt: TGTGCCAGCAGTCGACTAGCGGGAGACAATGAGCAGTTCTTC
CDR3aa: CASSRLAGDNEQFF

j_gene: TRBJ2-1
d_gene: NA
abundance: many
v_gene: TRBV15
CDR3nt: TGTGCCACCACCCAGCACATTTACAATGAGCAGTTCTTC
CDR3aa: CATTQHIYNEQFF

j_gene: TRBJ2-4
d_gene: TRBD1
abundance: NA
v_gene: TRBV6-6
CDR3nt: TGTGCCAGCCAAGTAACAGGGGCGGTGGCCAAAAACATTCAGTACTTC
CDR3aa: CASQVTGAVAKNIQYF

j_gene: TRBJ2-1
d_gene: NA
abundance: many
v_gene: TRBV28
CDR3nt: TGTGCCAGCAGTTTGGGCAGGGCAAGCTACAATGAGCAGTTCTTC
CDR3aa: CASSLGRASYNEQFF

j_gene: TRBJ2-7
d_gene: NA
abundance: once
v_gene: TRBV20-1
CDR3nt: TGCAGTGCTAGAGCCATGCTGGAGCAGTACTTC
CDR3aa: CSARAMLEQYF

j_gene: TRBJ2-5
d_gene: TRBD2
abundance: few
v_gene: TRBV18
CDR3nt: TGTGCCAGCTCCGGACTAGCGGAAGAGACCCAGTACTTC
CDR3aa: CASSGLAEETQYF

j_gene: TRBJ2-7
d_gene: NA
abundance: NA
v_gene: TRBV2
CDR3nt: TGTGCCAGCAGGGCTAGAACGTCTACCTACGAGCAGTACTTC
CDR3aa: CASRARTSTYEQYF

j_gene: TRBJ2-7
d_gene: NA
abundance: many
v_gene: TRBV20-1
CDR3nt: TGCAGTGCTAGATCGAACAGTATCTACGAGCAGTACTTC
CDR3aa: CSARSNSIYEQYF

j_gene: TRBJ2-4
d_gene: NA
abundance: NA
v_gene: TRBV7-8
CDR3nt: TGTGCCAGCAGCTTCCATGGTAGGGACATTCAGTACTTC
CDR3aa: CASSFHGRDIQYF

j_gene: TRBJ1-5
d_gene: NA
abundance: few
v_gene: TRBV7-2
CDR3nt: TGTGCCAGCAGCTTAGACAGGGTACAGCCCCAGCATTTT
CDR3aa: CASSLDRVQPQHF